The clone carrying this T cell receptor beta chain was observed a handful of times. The CDR3 spans 15 residues. Trimming cost V 0 bases and J 5 bases, with 10 bases left between them. Germline CDR1 is MNHEY and CDR2 is SVGAGI. The sample is drawn from a study of blood T cell repertoires in COVID-19. About the research overall: Sources were T cells, B-cell-depleted T cells, or PBMCs; the material itself was cDNA or gDNA.

Some clones are missing from TCRdb's copy, which holds only in-frame ones; the method was immunoSEQ multiplex PCR. The data contain approximately 460,000 clones, roughly nine tenths of them singletons. Seattle participants joined during active infection and were tracked over time. This receptor was obtained from a man in his late teens or twenties with COVID-19, enrolled during active disease. Sequencing used peripheral blood. The rearrangement joins TRBV6-5 to TRBJ1-4, with D hard to call. CDR3 in amino acids: CASSYSIESNEKLFF. CDR3 bases: TGTGCCAGCAGTTACTCGATAGAGTCAAATGAAAAACTGTTTTTT.